This record covers a single TCR beta chain. Its antigen is as yet unknown. The junction and the germline gene differ at one end; a read error may be behind it. This record comes from a study of tumor-infiltrating lymphocytes in primary liver carcinoma. As for the study in general: There were tumors of stage T1-T3 N0M0, each 4.2 to 10 cm across.

Synthesis of TCR beta cDNA was carried out from 500 ng total RNA with a constant-region primer. What produced the TCR beta libraries was three nested multiplex PCR rounds using slightly modified ARM-PCR. Running roughly 10 cycles apiece, the first two PCR rounds relied on TRBV1-TRBV30 forward primers together with a C-beta reverse primer. TCRdb analysed the multiplex PCR reads with MiXCR anew, one entry per CDR3 protein. This sample carries 300,000 to 400,000 distinct CDR3 sequences, less than 75% of them seen once, and the ten largest clones take roughly 6.5%. The CDR3 spans 14 residues. The study's findings and limits: Tumor top-250-clone fractions significantly exceeded those of blood (p = 0.039).

The blood RNA (from unsorted whole blood) was obtained, and germline DNA was also extracted. The TCR sequence derives from a man aged 35-49 years with primary liver carcinoma and hepatitis B virus infection. The genes are TRBV12-3 or TRBV12-4 and TRBJ1-6; D is ambiguous. Sequencing input: peripheral blood. In nucleotides, the CDR3 is TGTGCCTGCAGTTTAAGCCTGGTCTATTCACCCCTCCACTTT. Its protein product is CACSLSLVYSPLHF.